This T cell receptor beta chain was observed in a study of early T cells in non-severe SARS-CoV-2 infection (dated by TCRdb to about 2021). Regarding the research as a whole: Because TCR sequencing relied on bulk RNA taken from unsorted whole blood, pairing of alpha and beta chains was not possible. Points the paper makes about the study in general: VDJdb matching was skewed toward anti-spike CD8 responses and likely underestimated virus-specific expansions by missing private and CD4 specificities.

Library construction relied on 5' RACE. Instrument used: NextSeq 500. Unique molecular identifiers were attached to individual cDNA molecules in the TCR library protocol so that sequencing error and PCR bias could be corrected. TCR alpha and beta chains were both sequenced, and the abundances of alpha and beta sequences in each sample were closely correlated with each other. Per the source publication's procedure: Decombinator V4 was used to annotate TCR sequences for V gene, J gene and CDR3. Expanded TCRs were defined as changing significantly between any two time points under a Poisson model with p below 0.0001. Abundances of TCRs were expressed as counts per million after normalisation to the total number of TCRs sequenced in each sample. VDJdb, accessed on 1 November 2021, was searched for TCRs annotated for CMV, EBV and SARS-CoV-2, and TCRs annotated for more than one antigen were excluded. TCRdb reprocessed the public reads (quality trimming at Q25 with fastp, clone calling with MiXCR) and kept in-frame beta chains. Each CDR3 protein appears once, grouped with its most common genes and DNA. The V and J calls follow TCRdb's processing rather than the paper's. The sample records just under 65,000 distinct CDR3 sequences, more than 7% of which are singletons. The top ten hold roughly 13% of the sample.

Set within a cohort of healthcare workers in London, UK, this nested case-control study involved weekly PCR testing of nasopharyngeal swabs along with blood sampling. Healthcare workers were recruited during the week of the UK lockdown, between 23 and 31 March 2020, and followed weekly for up to about 16 weeks. This clonotype turned up a few times. Which antigen it targets is not known. No per-base quality is available; no much larger clone lies one base away. The clonotype was recovered from an adult who was a healthcare worker with PCR-confirmed SARS-CoV-2 infection or an uninfected control (not recorded which). Sample: whole blood, taken at baseline.

The CDR3 protein sequence reads: CASSYKWHEQFF. The bases are TGTGCCAGCAGTTACAAGTGGCATGAGCAGTTCTTC. This receptor chain uses TRBV6-2 or TRBV6-3 and TRBJ2-1; no D segment can be confidently identified. V and J lose 2 bases and 8 bases, and a span of 7 bases separates them. The CDR3 measures 12 amino acids from cysteine to phenylalanine. Left in the record is the CDR3 DNA by itself, 36 bases read in frame from the first base. The germline V gene supplies CDR1 MNHEY and CDR2 SVGEGT.